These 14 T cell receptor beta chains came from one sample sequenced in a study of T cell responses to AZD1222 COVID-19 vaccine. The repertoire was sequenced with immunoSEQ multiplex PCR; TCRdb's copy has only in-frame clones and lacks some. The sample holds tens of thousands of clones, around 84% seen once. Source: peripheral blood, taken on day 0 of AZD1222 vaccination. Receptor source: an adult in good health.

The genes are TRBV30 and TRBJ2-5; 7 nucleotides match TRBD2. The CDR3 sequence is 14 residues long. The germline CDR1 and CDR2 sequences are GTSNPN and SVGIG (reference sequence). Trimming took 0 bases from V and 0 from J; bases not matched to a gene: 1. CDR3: CAWSVRGNQETQYF. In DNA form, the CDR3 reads TGTGCCTGGAGTGTGCGGGGGAACCAAGAGACCCAGTACTTC.

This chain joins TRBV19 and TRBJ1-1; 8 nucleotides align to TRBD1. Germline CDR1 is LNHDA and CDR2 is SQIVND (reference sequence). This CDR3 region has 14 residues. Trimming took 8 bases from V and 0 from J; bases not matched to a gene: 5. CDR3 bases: TGTGCCAGTTGGGACAGGAGAATGAACACTGAAGCTTTCTTT. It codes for CASWDRRMNTEAFF.

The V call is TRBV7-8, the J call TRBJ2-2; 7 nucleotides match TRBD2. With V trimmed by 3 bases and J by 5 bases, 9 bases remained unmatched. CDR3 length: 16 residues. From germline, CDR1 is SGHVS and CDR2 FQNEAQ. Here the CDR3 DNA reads TGTGCCAGCAGCTTTAGGCAGGGAGGGCAAACCGGGGAGCTGTTTTTT. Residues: CASSFRQGGQTGELFF. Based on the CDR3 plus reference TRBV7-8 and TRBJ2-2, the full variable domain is GAGVSQSPRYKVAKRGQDVALRCDPISGHVSLFWYQQALGQGPEFLTYFQNEAQLDKSGLPSDRFFAERPEGSVSTLKIQRTQQEDSAVYLCASSFRQGGQTGELFFGEGSRLTVL.

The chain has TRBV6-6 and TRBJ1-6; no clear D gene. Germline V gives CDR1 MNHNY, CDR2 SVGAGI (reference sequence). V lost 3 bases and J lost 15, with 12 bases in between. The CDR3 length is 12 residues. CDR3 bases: TGTGCCAGCAGTTATGGTGCGGGGAACCTCCACTTT. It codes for CASSYGAGNLHF.

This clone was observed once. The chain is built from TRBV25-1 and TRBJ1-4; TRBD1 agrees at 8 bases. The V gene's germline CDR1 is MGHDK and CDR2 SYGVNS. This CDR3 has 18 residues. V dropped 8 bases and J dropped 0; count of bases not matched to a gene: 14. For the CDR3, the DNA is TGTGCCAGCCTACCAGGGGGCTACAGGACCGCAACTAATGAAAAACTGTTTTTT. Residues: CASLPGGYRTATNEKLFF.

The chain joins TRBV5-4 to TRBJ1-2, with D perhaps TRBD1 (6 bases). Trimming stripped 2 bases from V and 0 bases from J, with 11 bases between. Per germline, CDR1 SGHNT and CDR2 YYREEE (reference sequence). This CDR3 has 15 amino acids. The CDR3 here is CASSFTGMPNYGYTF. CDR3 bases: TGTGCCAGCAGCTTCACAGGGATGCCTAACTATGGCTACACCTTC.

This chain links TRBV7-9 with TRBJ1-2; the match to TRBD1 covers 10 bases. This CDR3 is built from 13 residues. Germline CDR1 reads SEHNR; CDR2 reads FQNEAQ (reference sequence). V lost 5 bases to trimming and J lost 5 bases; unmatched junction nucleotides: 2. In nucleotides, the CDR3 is TGTGCCAGCAGCGTGGGACAGGGGTATGGCTACACCTTC. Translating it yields CASSVGQGYGYTF.

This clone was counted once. The CDR3 DNA is TGTGCCAGCAGCGTAGCTCAGACTCGGGACAGCTTTCAGTTCTTC. Amino acids: CASSVAQTRDSFQFF. The V call is TRBV9, the J call TRBJ2-1; 7 bases fit TRBD1. Germline trimming cut 0 bases from V and 13 bases from J; bases unmatched to any gene: 13. This CDR3 comprises 15 residues. The V gene's germline CDR1 is SGDLS and CDR2 YYNGEE.

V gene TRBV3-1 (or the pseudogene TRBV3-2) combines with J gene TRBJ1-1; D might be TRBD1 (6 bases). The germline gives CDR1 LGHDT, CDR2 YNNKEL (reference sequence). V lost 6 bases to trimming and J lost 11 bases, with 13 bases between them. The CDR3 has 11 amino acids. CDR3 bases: TGTGCCAGCAGGGGGGGAGGGGGTGCTTTCTTT. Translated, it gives CASRGGGGAFF.

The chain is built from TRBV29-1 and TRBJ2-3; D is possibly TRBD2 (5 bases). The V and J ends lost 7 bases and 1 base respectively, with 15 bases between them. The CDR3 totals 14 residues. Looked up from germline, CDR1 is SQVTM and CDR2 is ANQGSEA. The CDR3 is CSAGRRTGTDTQYF. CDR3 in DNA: TGCAGCGCTGGACGTAGGACTGGCACAGATACGCAGTATTTT.

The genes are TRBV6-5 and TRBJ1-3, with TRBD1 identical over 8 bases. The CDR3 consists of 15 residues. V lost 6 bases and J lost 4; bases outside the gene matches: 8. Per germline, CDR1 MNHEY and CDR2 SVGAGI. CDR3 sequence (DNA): TGTGCCAGCAGGAAAGGTGACAGGGGAGGAAACACCATATATTTT. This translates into CASRKGDRGGNTIYF.

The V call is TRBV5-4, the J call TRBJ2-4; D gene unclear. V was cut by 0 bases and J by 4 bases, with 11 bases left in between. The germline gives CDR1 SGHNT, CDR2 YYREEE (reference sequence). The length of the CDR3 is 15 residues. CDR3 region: CASSLAGAQKNIQYF. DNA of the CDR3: TGTGCCAGCAGCTTGGCCGGTGCCCAAAAAAACATTCAGTACTTC.

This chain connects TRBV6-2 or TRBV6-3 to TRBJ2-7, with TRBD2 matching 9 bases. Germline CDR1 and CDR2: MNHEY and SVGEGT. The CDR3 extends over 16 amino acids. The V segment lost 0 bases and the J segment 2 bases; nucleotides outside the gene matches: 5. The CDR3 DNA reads TGTGCCAGCAGTTACTCGCTACTAGCGGGTACCTACGAGCAGTACTTC. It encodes CASSYSLLAGTYEQYF.

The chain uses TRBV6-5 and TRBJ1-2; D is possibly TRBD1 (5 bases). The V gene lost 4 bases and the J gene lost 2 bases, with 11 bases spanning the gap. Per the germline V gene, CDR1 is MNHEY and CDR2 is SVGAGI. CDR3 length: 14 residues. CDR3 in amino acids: CASSSHRGNYGYTF. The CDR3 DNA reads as TGTGCCAGCAGTTCCCACCGGGGGAACTATGGCTACACCTTC.